This TCR beta chain was sequenced in a study of CD8+CD57+ T cells in acquired aplastic anemia listed by TCRdb under 2018. The study in broad terms: Extracted DNA from sorted CD4+ and CD8+ cells averaged around 2.9 ug, ranging from roughly 0.17 to 27.4 ug. A CD8+CD57+ expansion meant a frequency higher than the mean frequency seen in healthy subjects. Beyond this particular receptor, the publication reports: Around 30 CD8+ CDR3 sequences were shared between patients and controls but appeared highly expressed in patients and within their immunodominant clones. Between patients and healthy controls, no significant difference in CD8+ Simpson's diversity was found (P=0.060).

The CDR3, cysteine through phenylalanine, is 14 amino acids long. The read is trimmed to its CDR3 DNA, 42 bases read in frame from base 1. CDR1 and CDR2 are read off the germline V gene (reference sequence) as LNHDA and SQIVND. The germline ends are 21 bases apart after V is trimmed by 5 bases and J by 11 bases. Genomic DNA was used as template for profiling of TCR beta VDJ combinations and CDR3 sequences. An Illumina HiSeq 2000 was used for TCR repertoire sequencing. In the source study's methods: Repertoire assessment relied on Simpson's diversity index, CDR3 size and DJ length profiles, and TRBV/TRBJ rearrangement plots. Whichever DNA sequence was most abundant in the deep sequencing data was defined as the immunodominant clone. CDR3 amino acid sequences were checked for sharing between subjects and were compared against published repertoires and the VDJdb database. Using fastp at Q25 and MiXCR, TCRdb reprocessed the public reads and kept productive beta chains. Rows are unified per CDR3 protein, each entry keeping the most common DNA and genes. TCRdb's processing, not the authors', yielded these V and J calls. For this sample the table gives roughly 100,000 distinct CDR3 sequences, of which about 67% were detected only once. The ten largest clones take up 60% to 80% of the sample.

Expansion of CD8+CD57+ cells had been shown by flow cytometry in the patients chosen for sequencing. Every patient had a diagnosis of severe acquired aplastic anemia based on International Study of Aplastic Anemia and Agranulocytosis and Camitta criteria. At the time blood was sampled, none of the patients had received any therapy. The study deep-sequenced TCR repertoires of sorted CD4+ and CD8+ blood T cells from severe aplastic anemia patients and healthy subjects. Patients were enrolled under clinicaltrials.gov protocols 00001620, 01623167, 00001397, 00071045, 00081523 and 00961064 in the USA. Ficoll-Paque density gradient centrifugation was used to isolate peripheral blood mononuclear cells. CD4+ and CD8+ T cells were sorted by FACS or magnetic beads before DNA extraction. Details on this clonotype: Its antigen has not been determined. Within one base of it there is no much larger clone, and no base qualities were kept.

Sequencing used sorted CD4+, CD8+, or CD8+CD57+ T cells (not recorded which) from PBMCs. The receptor chain draws on TRBV19 and TRBJ1-1, with TRBD1 perhaps the D gene, on 6 matching bases. This receptor was taken from a human donor with aplastic anemia. The CDR3 loop reads CASSDGTGKASAFF. The sequence in DNA is TGTGCCAGTAGTGATGGAACAGGGAAGGCCAGCGCTTTCTTT.